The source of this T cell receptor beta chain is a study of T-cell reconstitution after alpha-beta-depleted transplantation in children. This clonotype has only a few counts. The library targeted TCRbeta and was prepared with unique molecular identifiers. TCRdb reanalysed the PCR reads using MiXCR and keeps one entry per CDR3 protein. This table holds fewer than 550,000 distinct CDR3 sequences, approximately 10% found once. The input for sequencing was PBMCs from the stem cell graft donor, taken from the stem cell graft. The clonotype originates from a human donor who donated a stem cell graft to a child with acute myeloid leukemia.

The CDR3 sequence is CASSRLAGDTLLGNEQFF. In nucleotides, the CDR3 is TGTGCCAGCAGCCGACTAGCGGGGGACACCCTACTGGGCAATGAGCAGTTCTTC. The gene calls are TRBV6-1 and TRBJ2-1, with 12 bases identical to TRBD2. V lost 6 bases to trimming and J lost 6 bases; unmatched junction nucleotides: 15. The length of the CDR3 is 18 residues. Looked up from germline, CDR1 is MNHNS and CDR2 is SASEGT.